The rows below give T cell receptor beta chains drawn from one sample of a study of blood T cell repertoires in COVID-19. Repertoires were generated with immunoSEQ multiplex PCR, while TCRdb's copy carries only in-frame clones and drops some. The sample lists approximately 300,000 clones; around 90% were seen once. Sequencing was done on a sample of peripheral blood. Receptors were obtained from a woman aged 45-59 years who had recovered from COVID-19. Each CDR3 is given with its conserved first and last residue. Fields, in order: V gene, D gene, clone size, J gene, CDR3 DNA, CDR3 protein. D genes are given only for firm matches. Clone size is shown for a subset of rows, as once, few, many or a class of expanded clone.

v_call: TRBV28
d_call: TRBD1
clone_size: .
j_call: TRBJ1-4
cdr3_nt: TGTGCCACCCAGACAGGGGATGAAAAACTGTTTTTT
cdr3_aa: CATQTGDEKLFF

v_call: TRBV19
d_call: TRBD2
clone_size: .
j_call: TRBJ2-2
cdr3_nt: TGTGCCAGTAGTGGGACTAGGTGGACCGGGGAGCTGTTTTTT
cdr3_aa: CASSGTRWTGELFF

v_call: TRBV25-1
d_call: .
clone_size: .
j_call: TRBJ1-2
cdr3_nt: TGTGCCAGCAGTGAAGCCCTTCCCCAGGGAGGAGGCTACACCTTC
cdr3_aa: CASSEALPQGGGYTF

v_call: TRBV30
d_call: .
clone_size: .
j_call: TRBJ1-1
cdr3_nt: TGTGCCTGGACAAACTACAACACTGAAGCTTTCTTT
cdr3_aa: CAWTNYNTEAFF

v_call: TRBV7-9
d_call: .
clone_size: .
j_call: TRBJ2-7
cdr3_nt: TGTGCCAGCAGCTCCTCTAGCGTAATTACCTACGAGCAGTACTTC
cdr3_aa: CASSSSSVITYEQYF

v_call: TRBV11-2
d_call: .
clone_size: .
j_call: TRBJ2-1
cdr3_nt: TGTGCCAGCAGCGAGAACGAACAACGGGGGAATGAGCAGTTCTTC
cdr3_aa: CASSENEQRGNEQFF

v_call: TRBV15
d_call: .
clone_size: .
j_call: TRBJ2-3
cdr3_nt: TGTGCCACCAGCAGAGATCAGGCTAGCACAGATACGCAGTATTTT
cdr3_aa: CATSRDQASTDTQYF

v_call: TRBV19
d_call: TRBD1
clone_size: .
j_call: TRBJ2-7
cdr3_nt: TGTGCCAGTAGTATCGCAGGGGGATCCTACGAGCAGTACTTC
cdr3_aa: CASSIAGGSYEQYF

v_call: TRBV9
d_call: .
clone_size: many
j_call: TRBJ1-2
cdr3_nt: TGTGCCAGCAGCGCGGGGTATTCTAATGGCTACACCTTC
cdr3_aa: CASSAGYSNGYTF

v_call: TRBV30
d_call: TRBD2
clone_size: once
j_call: TRBJ2-2
cdr3_nt: TGTGCCTGGAGTGTAGGAGCTAGCGGGGGGGCGGTCATAACCGGGGAGCTGTTTTTT
cdr3_aa: CAWSVGASGGAVITGELFF

v_call: TRBV25-1
d_call: .
clone_size: .
j_call: TRBJ1-1
cdr3_nt: TGTGCCAGCAGTGAATCGAGTGGGGGGTCAGCTTTCTTT
cdr3_aa: CASSESSGGSAFF

v_call: TRBV19
d_call: TRBD1
clone_size: .
j_call: TRBJ1-2
cdr3_nt: TGTGCCAGTAGTCTACAGGGGGCTTACGGCTACACCTTC
cdr3_aa: CASSLQGAYGYTF

v_call: TRBV15
d_call: .
clone_size: .
j_call: TRBJ1-4
cdr3_nt: TGTGCCACCAGCAGAGTGACAGATGAAAAACTGTTTTTT
cdr3_aa: CATSRVTDEKLFF

v_call: TRBV2
d_call: .
clone_size: once
j_call: TRBJ2-2
cdr3_nt: TGTGCCAGCAGATTCGGGTTTAATACCGGGGAGCTGTTTTTT
cdr3_aa: CASRFGFNTGELFF

v_call: TRBV2
d_call: TRBD1
clone_size: .
j_call: TRBJ2-7
cdr3_nt: TGTGCCAGCAGCACAACAGGGGTGATCGGCGAGCAGTACTTC
cdr3_aa: CASSTTGVIGEQYF

v_call: TRBV14
d_call: .
clone_size: many
j_call: TRBJ2-2
cdr3_nt: TGTGCCAGCAGCCTCGGCGGGGGCAGCACCGGGGAGCTGTTTTTT
cdr3_aa: CASSLGGGSTGELFF

v_call: TRBV4-3
d_call: TRBD2
clone_size: .
j_call: TRBJ2-1
cdr3_nt: TGCGCCAGCAGCCAAGCAGGCGGGAGACCCTACAATGAGCAGTTCTTC
cdr3_aa: CASSQAGGRPYNEQFF

v_call: TRBV15
d_call: .
clone_size: .
j_call: TRBJ1-1
cdr3_nt: TGTGCCACCAGCAGACTCAGGACAGCCGATGAAGCTTTCTTT
cdr3_aa: CATSRLRTADEAFF

v_call: TRBV11-2
d_call: .
clone_size: .
j_call: TRBJ1-2
cdr3_nt: TGTGCCAGCAGCCCGATTGGAGGGACTTACTATGGCTACACCTTC
cdr3_aa: CASSPIGGTYYGYTF

v_call: TRBV19
d_call: .
clone_size: once
j_call: TRBJ1-1
cdr3_nt: TGTGCCAGTAGTGCGCGACAGTATGGCACTGAAGCTTTCTTT
cdr3_aa: CASSARQYGTEAFF